Shown below are 31 T cell receptor beta chains from a single sample sequenced in a study of T cell changes during pregnancy in multiple sclerosis. Libraries were prepared by immunoSEQ multiplex PCR; TCRdb keeps only in-frame clonotypes and omits some of them. The repertoire holds some 60,000 clones, with around 92% as singletons. The source was peripheral blood, collected in the first trimester of pregnancy. Receptor source: a female donor with multiple sclerosis, enrolled in a pregnancy study.

V usage is TRBV5-5 and J usage is TRBJ1-4; D is possibly TRBD1 (6 bases). Deletions cut 4 bases from V and 8 bases from J, with 18 bases between. The CDR3 is 15 residues long. The germline V gene encodes CDR1 SGHKS and CDR2 YYEKEE (reference sequence). The CDR3 nucleotides are TGTGCCAGCAGCCCGAGCGGGGGGCGCGCGGAAAAACTGTTTTTT. Its protein is CASSPSGGRAEKLFF.

This rearrangement joins TRBV29-1 to TRBJ2-1; 13 nucleotides align to TRBD2. The germline V gene has CDR1 SQVTM and CDR2 ANQGSEA. This CDR3 region has 15 residues. V trimming: 5 bases; J trimming: 2 bases; junction bases outside the gene matches: 3. CDR3 protein: CSVRLAGGPYNEQFF. The CDR3 bases are TGCAGCGTTCGACTAGCGGGGGGCCCCTACAATGAGCAGTTCTTC.

V and J are TRBV5-6 and TRBJ2-7, with D tentatively TRBD1 (6 bases). This CDR3 comprises 14 residues. Germline V gene sequence: CDR1 SGHDT, CDR2 YYEEEE. The V end lost 3 bases, the J end lost 2 bases, and 12 bases lay between the germline ends. DNA for the CDR3: TGTGCCAGCAGCTCAAGGGGGACCCCCTACGAGCAGTACTTC. Protein sequence: CASSSRGTPYEQYF.

J is TRBJ2-7 and V is TRBV7-9; 9 positions agree with TRBD1. V gave up 0 bases and J gave up 4 bases; unmatched junction bases: 4. Germline CDR1 SEHNR, CDR2 FQNEAQ (reference sequence). This CDR3 has 15 residues. The CDR3 sequence is CASSLATGGNYEQYF. The CDR3 nucleotides are TGTGCCAGCAGCTTAGCTACAGGGGGCAATTACGAGCAGTACTTC.

The chain recombines TRBV7-3 with TRBJ1-2; TRBD1 agrees at 9 bases. Germline-derived CDR1 and CDR2 are SGHTA and FQGTGA. The length of the CDR3 is 15 residues. Losses at the gene ends were 5 bases for V and 8 bases for J; bases not matched to a gene: 12. The CDR3 here is CASSRNTGGTGGYTF. For the CDR3, the DNA is TGTGCCAGCAGCCGTAATACAGGGGGCACAGGGGGCTACACCTTC.

In its sample, this clone was seen once. The CDR3 protein is CASVGGPSGNTEAFF. DNA of the CDR3: TGTGCTAGTGTTGGCGGGCCATCGGGAAACACTGAAGCTTTCTTT. The J gene is TRBJ1-1, the V gene TRBV12-5; D gene unclear. Germline lookup yields CDR1 LGHNT and CDR2 FRNRAP. V shed 7 bases and J shed 2 bases, with 17 bases lying between them. This CDR3 region has 15 residues.

This chain uses TRBV5-1 with TRBJ2-7; 9 bases align to TRBD2. The CDR3 consists of 15 residues. Germline loops: CDR1 SGHRS, CDR2 YFSETQ. J lost 7 bases, V lost 3 bases, and 11 bases had no gene match. In nucleotides, the CDR3 is TGCGCCAGCAGCTACTTAGCTAGCGGGGATTATGAGCAGTACTTC. Translation gives CASSYLASGDYEQYF.

V and J are TRBV19 and TRBJ2-4; perhaps TRBD1 as D (6 bases). Per the germline V gene, CDR1 is LNHDA and CDR2 is SQIVND (reference sequence). With 6 bases removed from V and 0 bases from J, the gap between germline ends came to 18 bases. The CDR3 has 17 amino acids. CDR3 region: CASRNKQGSLAKNIQYF. The CDR3 DNA follows: TGTGCCAGTAGGAACAAACAGGGATCGCTAGCCAAAAACATTCAGTACTTC.

Written as DNA, the CDR3 is TGTGCCAGCAGCTCAAGACGGGTTGAAGCTTTCTTT. Its protein product is CASSSRRVEAFF. The chain has TRBV7-9 and TRBJ1-1; D gene unclear. Germline CDR1 reads SEHNR; CDR2 reads FQNEAQ (reference sequence). The CDR3 sequence is 12 residues long. Trimming removed 4 bases from V and 7 bases from J, with 10 bases in between.

The chain couples TRBV6-5 to TRBJ1-1, with 7 bases that match TRBD1. CDR3 length equals 14 residues. Germline V gene sequence: CDR1 MNHEY, CDR2 SVGAGI. The J segment lost 0 bases and the V segment lost 4 bases, leaving 2 bases of the junction unmatched. The DNA of the CDR3 is TGTGCCAGCAGTTCGGGACAGCTGAACACTGAAGCTTTCTTT. Its protein is CASSSGQLNTEAFF.

This chain uses TRBV7-6 with TRBJ1-4; 8 bases map to TRBD1. The CDR3 consists of 17 residues. The J segment lost 0 bases and the V segment lost 3 bases, leaving 6 bases of the junction unmatched. Germline-derived CDR1 and CDR2 are SGHVS and FNYEAQ. CDR3 region: CASSFGTGIATNEKLFF. In DNA form, the CDR3 reads TGTGCCAGCAGCTTTGGGACAGGCATTGCAACTAATGAAAAACTGTTTTTT.

The J gene is TRBJ2-7, the V gene TRBV7-3; the match to TRBD1 covers 8 bases. There are 13 residues in the CDR3. CDR1 and CDR2 from the germline V gene are SGHTA and FQGTGA. Germline trimming cut 5 bases from V and 6 bases from J; bases unmatched to any gene: 6. CDR3 region: CASSTGTGAEQYF. CDR3 DNA sequence: TGTGCCAGCAGCACCGGGACAGGAGCCGAGCAGTACTTC.

The chain joins TRBV5-4 to TRBJ2-1, with 8 bases aligning to TRBD2. V shed 10 bases, J shed 3 bases, and the junction held 12 bases outside the gene matches. Per the germline V gene, CDR1 is SGHNT and CDR2 is YYREEE (reference sequence). The CDR3 length is 15 residues. The DNA of the CDR3 is TGTGCCGTAAGCGGGGGCCCTTTGGTCTACAATGAGCAGTTCTTC. It specifies CAVSGGPLVYNEQFF.

This chain uses TRBV19 with TRBJ2-3; D is possibly TRBD1 (5 bases). Germline-derived CDR1 and CDR2 are LNHDA and SQIVND (reference sequence). The ends were cut back, 5 bases at V and 1 base at J, with 13 bases in the middle. The CDR3 extends over 15 amino acids. This CDR3 is CASSLSGLGTDTQYF. The CDR3 DNA is TGTGCCAGTAGTCTTTCAGGGCTGGGCACAGATACGCAGTATTTT.

J is TRBJ1-2 and V is TRBV18, with D perhaps matching TRBD1 (5 bases). The CDR3 consists of 15 residues. Trimming took off 6 bases at V and 0 bases at J, with 14 bases between the two ends. Germline V gene data show CDR1 as KGHSH and CDR2 as LQKENI. The CDR3 sequence: CASSVDDSSNYGYTF. DNA of the CDR3: TGTGCCAGCTCCGTGGACGACAGCTCTAACTATGGCTACACCTTC.

The genes are TRBV4-3 and TRBJ2-3; 11 bases agree with TRBD2. Germline trimming cut 0 bases from V and 6 bases from J; bases unmatched to any gene: 8. This CDR3 has 17 residues. Germline lookup yields CDR1 LGHNA and CDR2 YSLEER. CDR3 protein: CASSQDLKLAGEDTQYF. The DNA for the CDR3 is TGCGCCAGCAGCCAAGATCTCAAACTAGCGGGGGAGGATACGCAGTATTTT.

This clone was detected only once. The chain combines TRBV7-3 with TRBJ2-3; 8 bases fit TRBD2. This CDR3 contains 15 residues. Germline loops: CDR1 SGHTA, CDR2 FQGTGA. V gave up 0 bases and J gave up 4 bases; unmatched junction bases: 3. CDR3 sequence: CASSLTSGAPDTQYF. CDR3 nucleotides: TGTGCCAGCAGCTTAACTAGCGGGGCTCCAGATACGCAGTATTTT.

The chain is built from TRBV11-2 and TRBJ2-7; 7 positions agree with TRBD1. Per the germline V gene, CDR1 is SGHAT and CDR2 is FQNNGV. The CDR3 spans 17 residues. V was clipped by 1 base and J by 6 bases; unmatched bases: 15. The DNA of the CDR3 is TGTGCCAGCAGCTTAGTGATCTTAGGCAGGGGGAAATCCGAGCAGTACTTC. This encodes CASSLVILGRGKSEQYF.

This chain connects TRBV7-8 to TRBJ1-1, with unresolved D. Germline assignment: CDR1 SGHVS and CDR2 FQNEAQ. With 3 bases removed from V and 3 bases from J, the gap between germline ends came to 11 bases. CDR3 size: 14 residues. CDR3 sequence: CASSFGGFDTEAFF. CDR3 nucleotides: TGTGCCAGCAGCTTCGGCGGTTTCGACACTGAAGCTTTCTTT.

This chain links TRBV6-5 with TRBJ1-2, with D hard to call. The V end lost 0 bases, the J end lost 4 bases, and 12 bases lay between the germline ends. Germline-derived CDR1 and CDR2 are MNHEY and SVGAGI. The CDR3 sequence is 15 residues long. CDR3 sequence reads: CASSYSLSVLYGYTF. In DNA form, the CDR3 reads TGTGCCAGCAGTTACTCACTTTCGGTCCTCTATGGCTACACCTTC.

The gene calls are TRBV2 and TRBJ2-7; 10 positions match TRBD1. The germline CDR1 and CDR2 sequences are SNHLY and FYNNEI. The CDR3 spans 13 residues. Trimming took 6 bases from V and 6 from J; bases not matched to a gene: 5. The CDR3 here is CASSRDRGSEQYF. CDR3 sequence (DNA): TGTGCCAGCAGCCGGGACAGGGGATCCGAGCAGTACTTC.

In the case of this clone: The same CDR3 can be traced to other DNA sequences in this sample. The chain combines TRBV5-1 with TRBJ2-7; 8 bases fit TRBD1. The V and J ends lost 4 bases and 4 bases, in that order; junction bases with no gene match: 10. Looked up from germline, CDR1 is SGHRS and CDR2 is YFSETQ. The CDR3 spans 15 residues. This chain's CDR3 is CASSGRDRGLYEQYF. In DNA, the CDR3 is TGCGCCAGCAGCGGGCGAGACAGGGGTTTATACGAGCAGTACTTC.

The rearrangement uses TRBV18 and TRBJ1-2; 7 positions agree with TRBD1. The CDR3 length is 12 residues. Germline CDR1 is KGHSH and CDR2 is LQKENI. The ends lost 6 bases at V and 4 bases at J; junction bases unmatched: 2. CDR3 bases: TGTGCCAGCTCGGGGACAGTCTATGGCTACACCTTC. Its protein product is CASSGTVYGYTF.

The CDR3, as DNA: TGTGCCAGCAGCTTACTCGGCGGGGGGGCTGCGAACACCGGGGAGCTGTTTTTT. It yields the protein CASSLLGGGAANTGELFF. The V gene is TRBV7-3, the J gene TRBJ2-2; 9 bases agree with TRBD2. The V gene's germline CDR1 is SGHTA and CDR2 FQGTGA. The V segment lost 2 bases and the J segment 0 bases; nucleotides outside the gene matches: 7. This CDR3 comprises 18 residues. The whole variable domain, remainder taken from reference TRBV7-3 and TRBJ2-2, is GAGVSQTPSNKVTEKGKYVELRCDPISGHTALYWYRQSLGQGPEFLIYFQGTGAADDSGLPNDRFFAVRPEGSVSTLKIQRTERGDSAVYLCASSLLGGGAANTGELFFGEGSRLTVL.

This chain links TRBV15 with TRBJ2-5, with D unresolved. CDR3 length equals 13 residues. V was pared by 3 bases and J by 4 bases, with 9 bases between. Germline assignment: CDR1 LNHNV and CDR2 YYDKDF (reference sequence). The CDR3 region is CATSSSSAETQYF. The CDR3 DNA follows: TGTGCCACCAGCAGTAGTAGTGCAGAGACCCAGTACTTC.

The chain couples TRBV2 to TRBJ2-2, with 14 nucleotides matching TRBD2. V shed 4 bases and J 6 bases; nucleotides not matched to a gene: 4. CDR1 SNHLY and CDR2 FYNNEI come from the germline V gene. CDR3 length: 16 amino acids. For the CDR3, the DNA is TGTGCCAGCAGTGGACTAGCGGGGGGGCAGTCCGGGGAGCTGTTTTTT. It translates to CASSGLAGGQSGELFF.

The chain uses TRBV9 and TRBJ2-1; 10 bases agree with TRBD2. After removal of 0 bases from V and 4 bases from J, the junction contained 7 bases not matched to a gene. The CDR3 is 17 residues long. Germline-derived CDR1 and CDR2 are SGDLS and YYNGEE. In nucleotides, the CDR3 is TGTGCCAGCAGCGTAGAGGCAGGGACTAGCGCGTACAATGAGCAGTTCTTC. This codes for CASSVEAGTSAYNEQFF.

A few counts support this clone. CDR3 sequence reads: CASSPLAGSSYEQYF. The CDR3 bases are TGTGCCAGCAGTCCACTAGCGGGGTCCTCCTACGAGCAGTACTTC. The rearrangement links TRBV6-5 to TRBJ2-7, with TRBD2 matching 10 bases. Germline V gene data show CDR1 as MNHEY and CDR2 as SVGAGI. Germline trimming cut 5 bases from V and 0 bases from J; bases unmatched to any gene: 4. This CDR3 spans 15 amino acids.

The sample holds one count of this clone. The CDR3 region has the DNA TGTGCCAGCAGCTCGCAGGGGGGAAACTACTACGAGCAGTACTTC. This encodes CASSSQGGNYYEQYF. The rearrangement links TRBV7-9 to TRBJ2-7, with a weak D call TRBD1 (7 bases). Deletions cut 4 bases from V and 3 bases from J, with 16 bases between. The CDR3 extends over 15 amino acids. Germline lookup yields CDR1 SEHNR and CDR2 FQNEAQ (reference sequence).

The rearrangement joins TRBV5-4 to TRBJ2-1; 13 nucleotides line up with TRBD2. After removal of 5 bases from V and 5 bases from J, the junction contained 4 bases not matched to a gene. Germline CDR1 is SGHNT and CDR2 is YYREEE (reference sequence). The CDR3 covers 15 residues. DNA for the CDR3: TGTGCCAGCAGACCCGGACTAGCGGGGGACAATGAGCAGTTCTTC. Translated: CASRPGLAGDNEQFF.

The V call is TRBV6-5, the J call TRBJ1-2; 10 positions agree with TRBD1. J lost 8 bases, V lost 7 bases, and 13 bases had no gene match. Germline CDR1 MNHEY, CDR2 SVGAGI. The CDR3 loop spans 15 amino acids. The CDR3 sequence is CASKINRDRGSGYTF. DNA of the CDR3: TGTGCCAGCAAAATTAACCGGGACAGGGGATCCGGCTACACCTTC.